This TCR beta chain was observed in a study of early T cells in non-severe SARS-CoV-2 infection. Study as a whole: Bulk RNA from unsorted whole blood was sequenced; chains were unpaired.

Researchers tagged individual cDNA molecules with unique molecular identifiers. TCRdb redid the calling of the 5' RACE reads with MiXCR, one entry per CDR3 protein. The table has approximately 98,000 distinct CDR3 sequences, about 12% seen once; the top ten hold around 3.2%. Study-level points and caveats: Sequences matched to VDJdb favored anti-spike CD8 responses, while private and CD4 specificities were missed.

This CDR3 has 13 amino acids. Trimming cost V 8 bases and J 1 base, with 9 bases left between them. This clonotype was seen many times. Its target is unknown. The rearrangement joins TRBV23-1 to TRBJ2-1; a weak D match, TRBD1 (5 bases). TRBV23-1 is designated an ORF whose function remains uncertain. This TCR came from an adult who was a healthcare worker with PCR-confirmed SARS-CoV-2 infection or an uninfected control (not recorded which). The sample comprised whole blood. For the CDR3, the DNA is TGCGCCAGCTCGTCAGGGTCCTACAATGAGCAGTTCTTC. The encoded protein is CASSSGSYNEQFF.